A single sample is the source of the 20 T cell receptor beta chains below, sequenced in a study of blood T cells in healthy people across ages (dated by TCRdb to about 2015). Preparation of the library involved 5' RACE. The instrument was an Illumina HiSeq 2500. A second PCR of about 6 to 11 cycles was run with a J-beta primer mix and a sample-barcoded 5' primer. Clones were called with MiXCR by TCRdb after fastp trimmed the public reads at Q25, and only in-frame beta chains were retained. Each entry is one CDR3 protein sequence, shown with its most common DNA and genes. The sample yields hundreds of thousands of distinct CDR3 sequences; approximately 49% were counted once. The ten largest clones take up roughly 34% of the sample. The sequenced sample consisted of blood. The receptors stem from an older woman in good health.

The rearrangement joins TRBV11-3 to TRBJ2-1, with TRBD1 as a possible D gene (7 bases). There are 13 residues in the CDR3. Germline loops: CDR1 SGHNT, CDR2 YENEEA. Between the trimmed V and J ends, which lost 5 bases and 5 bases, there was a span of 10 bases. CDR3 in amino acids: CASSGGTDNEQFF. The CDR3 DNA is TGTGCCAGCAGCGGGGGGACAGACAATGAGCAGTTCTTC.

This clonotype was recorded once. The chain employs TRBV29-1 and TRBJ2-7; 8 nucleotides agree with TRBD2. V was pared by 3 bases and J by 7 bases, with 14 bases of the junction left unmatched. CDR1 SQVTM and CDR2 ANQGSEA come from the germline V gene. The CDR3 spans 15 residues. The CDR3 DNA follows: TGCAGCGTTGAGGGGCGGGAGGACGTCTACAATGAGCAGTACTTC. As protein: CSVEGREDVYNEQYF.

CDR3 residues: CASSPFLGRGADEQYF. The DNA for the CDR3 is TGTGCCAGCAGCCCCTTCTTGGGCAGGGGGGCCGATGAGCAGTACTTC. The rearrangement links TRBV14 to TRBJ2-5, with D maybe TRBD1 (7 bases). V was clipped by 4 bases and J by 11 bases, with 26 bases between them. Germline values: CDR1 SGHDN, CDR2 FVKESK. There are 16 residues in the CDR3. The full variable domain, in which reference TRBV14 and TRBJ2-5 provide the parts outside the CDR3, is EAGVTQFPSHSVIEKGQTVTLRCDPISGHDNLYWYRRVMGKEIKFLLHFVKESKQDESGMPNNRFLAERTGGTYSTLKVQPAELEDSGVYFCASSPFLGRGADEQYFGPGTRLLVL.

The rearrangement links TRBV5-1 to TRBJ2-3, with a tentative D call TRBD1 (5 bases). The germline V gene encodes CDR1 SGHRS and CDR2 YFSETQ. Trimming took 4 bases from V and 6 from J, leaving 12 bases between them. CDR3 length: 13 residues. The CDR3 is CASSRRQWDTQYF. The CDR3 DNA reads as TGCGCCAGCAGCCGCAGACAGTGGGATACGCAGTATTTT.

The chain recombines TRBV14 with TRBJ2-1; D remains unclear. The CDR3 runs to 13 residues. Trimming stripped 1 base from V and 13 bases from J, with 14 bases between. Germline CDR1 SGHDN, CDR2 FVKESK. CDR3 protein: CASSQGHYYPQFF. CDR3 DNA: TGTGCCAGCAGCCAAGGTCACTACTACCCTCAGTTCTTC. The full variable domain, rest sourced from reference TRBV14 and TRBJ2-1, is EAGVTQFPSHSVIEKGQTVTLRCDPISGHDNLYWYRRVMGKEIKFLLHFVKESKQDESGMPNNRFLAERTGGTYSTLKVQPAELEDSGVYFCASSQGHYYPQFFGPGTRLTVL.

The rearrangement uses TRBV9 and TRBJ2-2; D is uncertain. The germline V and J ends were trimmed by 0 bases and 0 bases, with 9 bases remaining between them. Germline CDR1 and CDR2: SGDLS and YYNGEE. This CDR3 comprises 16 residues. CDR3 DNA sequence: TGTGCCAGCAGCGTAGGGCGGAACGCGAACACCGGGGAGCTGTTTTTT. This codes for CASSVGRNANTGELFF.

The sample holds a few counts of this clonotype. CDR3 protein: CSAQPGLAGAPQFF. In DNA, the CDR3 is TGCAGTGCTCAGCCGGGACTAGCGGGAGCCCCGCAGTTCTTC. This chain uses TRBV20-1 with TRBJ2-1, with 14 positions matching TRBD2. From germline, CDR1 is DFQATT and CDR2 SNEGSKA (reference sequence). The CDR3 loop spans 14 amino acids. V lost 5 bases and J lost 12; bases outside the gene matches: 9.

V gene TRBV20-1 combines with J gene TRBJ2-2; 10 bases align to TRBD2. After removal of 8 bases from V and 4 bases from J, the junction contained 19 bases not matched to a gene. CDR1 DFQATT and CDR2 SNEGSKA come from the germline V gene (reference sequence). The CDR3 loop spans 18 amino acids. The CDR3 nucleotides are TGCAGTACATCAGCCATAACAGCGGGAGGGCCGGGCACCGGGGAGCTGTTTTTT. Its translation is CSTSAITAGGPGTGELFF.

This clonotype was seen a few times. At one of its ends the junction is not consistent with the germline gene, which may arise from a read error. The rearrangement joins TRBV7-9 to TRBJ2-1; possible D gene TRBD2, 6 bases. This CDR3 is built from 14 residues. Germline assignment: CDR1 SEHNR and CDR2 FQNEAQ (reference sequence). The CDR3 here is CASSVAVSYNEQFF. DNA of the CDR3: TGTGCCAGCAGCGTAGCGGTCTCCTACAATGAGCAGTTCTTC.

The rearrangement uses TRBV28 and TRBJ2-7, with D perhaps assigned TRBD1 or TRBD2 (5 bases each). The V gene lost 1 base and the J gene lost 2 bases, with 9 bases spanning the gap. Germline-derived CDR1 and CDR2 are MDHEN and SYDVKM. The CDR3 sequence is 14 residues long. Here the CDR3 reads CASSLLRGPYEQYF. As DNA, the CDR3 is TGTGCCAGCAGTTTATTGAGGGGACCCTACGAGCAGTACTTC.

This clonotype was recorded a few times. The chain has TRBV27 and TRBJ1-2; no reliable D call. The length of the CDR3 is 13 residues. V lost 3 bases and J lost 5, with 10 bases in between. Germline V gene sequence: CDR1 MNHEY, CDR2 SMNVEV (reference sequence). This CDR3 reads CASSLEGRYGYTF. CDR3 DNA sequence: TGTGCCAGCAGTTTGGAGGGCCGGTATGGCTACACCTTC.

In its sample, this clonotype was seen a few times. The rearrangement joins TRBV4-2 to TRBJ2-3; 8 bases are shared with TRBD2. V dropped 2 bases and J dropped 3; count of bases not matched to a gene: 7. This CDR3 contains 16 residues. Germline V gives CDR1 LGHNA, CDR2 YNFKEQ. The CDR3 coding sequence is TGTGCCAGCAGCCAATCTGCGGGAGGTGATACAGATACGCAGTATTTT. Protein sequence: CASSQSAGGDTDTQYF.

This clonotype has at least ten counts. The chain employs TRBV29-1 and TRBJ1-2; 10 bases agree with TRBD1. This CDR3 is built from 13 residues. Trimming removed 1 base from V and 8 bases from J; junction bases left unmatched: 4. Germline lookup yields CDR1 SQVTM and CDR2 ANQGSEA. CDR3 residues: CSVEGTGGSGYTF. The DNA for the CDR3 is TGCAGCGTTGAAGGGACAGGGGGTAGCGGCTACACCTTC.

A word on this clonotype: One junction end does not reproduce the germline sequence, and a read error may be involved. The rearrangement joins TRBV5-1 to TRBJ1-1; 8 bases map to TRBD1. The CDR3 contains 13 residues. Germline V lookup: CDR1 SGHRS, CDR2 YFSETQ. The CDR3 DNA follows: TGCGCCAGCGGTGACAGGGGAAACACTGAGGCTTTCTTT. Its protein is CASGDRGNTEAFF.

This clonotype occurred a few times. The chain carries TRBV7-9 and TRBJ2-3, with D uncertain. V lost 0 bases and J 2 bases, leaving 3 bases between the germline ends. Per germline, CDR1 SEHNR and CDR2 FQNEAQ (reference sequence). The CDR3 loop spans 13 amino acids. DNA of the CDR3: TGTGCCAGCAGCTTAGCAGCCACAGATACGCAGTATTTT. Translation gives CASSLAATDTQYF.

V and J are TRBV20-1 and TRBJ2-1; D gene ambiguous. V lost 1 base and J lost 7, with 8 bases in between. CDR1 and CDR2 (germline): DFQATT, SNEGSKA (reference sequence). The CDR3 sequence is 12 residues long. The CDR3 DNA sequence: TGCAGTGCTAGAGGAGCTGTGAATGAGCAGTTCTTC. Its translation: CSARGAVNEQFF.

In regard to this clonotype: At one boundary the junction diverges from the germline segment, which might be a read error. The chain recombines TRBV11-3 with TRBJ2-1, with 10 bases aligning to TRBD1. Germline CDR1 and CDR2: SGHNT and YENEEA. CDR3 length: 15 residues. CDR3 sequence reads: CANSLEGQGFNEQFF. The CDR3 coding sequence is TGTGCCAACAGCTTAGAGGGACAGGGGTTTAATGAGCAGTTCTTC.

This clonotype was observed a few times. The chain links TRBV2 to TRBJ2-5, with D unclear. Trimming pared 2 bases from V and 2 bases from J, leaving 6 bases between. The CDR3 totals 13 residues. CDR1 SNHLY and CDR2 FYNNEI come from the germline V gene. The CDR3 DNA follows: TGTGCCAGCAGTGAACTGGAGCAAGAGACCCAGTACTTC. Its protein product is CASSELEQETQYF.

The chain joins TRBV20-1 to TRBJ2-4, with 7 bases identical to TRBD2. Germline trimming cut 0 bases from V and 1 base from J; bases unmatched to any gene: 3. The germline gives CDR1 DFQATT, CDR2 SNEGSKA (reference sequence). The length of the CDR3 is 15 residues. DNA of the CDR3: TGCAGTGCTAGAGATGTGCGGGGGGCCAAAAACATTCAGTACTTC. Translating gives CSARDVRGAKNIQYF.

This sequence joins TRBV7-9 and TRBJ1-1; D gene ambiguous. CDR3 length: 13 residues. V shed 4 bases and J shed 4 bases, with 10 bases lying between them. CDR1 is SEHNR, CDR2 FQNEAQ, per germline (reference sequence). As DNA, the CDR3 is TGTGCCAGCAGCTACAGTCAGCTCACTGAAGCTTTCTTT. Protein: CASSYSQLTEAFF.